This T cell receptor beta chain was sequenced during a study of shared clonotypes between healthy human individuals. Overall study: Per-donor plates numbered three CD4 naive, three CD4 memory, two CD8 naive and one CD8 memory. Study outcomes and limitations: The sharing of roughly 5% of naive CD4 clonotypes was seen across several donors.

Germline CDR1 and CDR2: MNHEY and SMNVEV (reference sequence). This CDR3 comprises 15 residues. J gave up 4 bases and V 7 bases, and 10 bases lay outside the gene matches. Each PCR replicate from the sorted subsets contained about 180 ng DNA, which is about 31,000 T cell genomes. Only in-frame clones appear in the TCRdb table, and some are missing; sequencing was by immunoSEQ multiplex PCR. The top ten clones hold approximately 0.35% of a sample with around 2.5 million clones, 80% to 95% of them seen once. About this clone: Its antigen is as yet unknown.

The clonotype was recovered from a man younger than 30 in good health. Some clones in this sample may be carry-over from other donors' samples. The chain is built from TRBV27 and TRBJ1-2; 9 nucleotides agree with TRBD1. The sample taken for sequencing was naive CD4+ T cells from PBMCs. Subset specified: CD45RA+ positively selected. CDR3 protein: CASTALGTGRYGYTF. The CDR3 DNA reads as TGTGCCAGCACCGCTTTGGGGACAGGGCGCTATGGCTACACCTTC.